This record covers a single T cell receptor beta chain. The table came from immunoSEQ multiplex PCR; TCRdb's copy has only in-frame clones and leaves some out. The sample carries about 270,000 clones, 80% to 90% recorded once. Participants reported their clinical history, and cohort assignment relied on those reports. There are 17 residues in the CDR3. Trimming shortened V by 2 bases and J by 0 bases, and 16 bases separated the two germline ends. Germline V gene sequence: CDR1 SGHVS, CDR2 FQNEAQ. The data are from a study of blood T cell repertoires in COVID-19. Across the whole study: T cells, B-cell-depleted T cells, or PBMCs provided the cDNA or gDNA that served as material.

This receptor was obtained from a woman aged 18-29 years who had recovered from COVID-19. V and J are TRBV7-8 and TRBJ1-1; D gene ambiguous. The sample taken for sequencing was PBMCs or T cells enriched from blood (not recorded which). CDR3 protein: CASSLRWRRALNTEAFF. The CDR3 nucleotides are TGTGCCAGCAGCTTACGGTGGAGGAGGGCCTTGAACACTGAAGCTTTCTTT.